This entry concerns a single T cell receptor beta chain. This sample was taken from a study of early T cells in non-severe SARS-CoV-2 infection. Each CDR3 protein is one row after TCRdb ran MiXCR on the 5' RACE reads. The data show about 64,000 distinct CDR3 sequences, 15% to 20% seen once. After removal of 4 bases from V and 4 bases from J, the junction contained 4 bases not matched to a gene. The CDR3 is made up of 14 amino acids. Germline CDR1 and CDR2: DFQATT and SNEGSKA (reference sequence). The clonotype was recovered from an adult who was a healthcare worker with PCR-confirmed SARS-CoV-2 infection or an uninfected control (not recorded which). The chain employs TRBV20-1 and TRBJ2-1, with 10 bases fitting TRBD2. This specimen was whole blood, taken at baseline. Written as DNA, the CDR3 is TGCAGTGCTATAGCGGGAGGTTTTTACAATGAGCAGTTCTTC. This translates into CSAIAGGFYNEQFF.